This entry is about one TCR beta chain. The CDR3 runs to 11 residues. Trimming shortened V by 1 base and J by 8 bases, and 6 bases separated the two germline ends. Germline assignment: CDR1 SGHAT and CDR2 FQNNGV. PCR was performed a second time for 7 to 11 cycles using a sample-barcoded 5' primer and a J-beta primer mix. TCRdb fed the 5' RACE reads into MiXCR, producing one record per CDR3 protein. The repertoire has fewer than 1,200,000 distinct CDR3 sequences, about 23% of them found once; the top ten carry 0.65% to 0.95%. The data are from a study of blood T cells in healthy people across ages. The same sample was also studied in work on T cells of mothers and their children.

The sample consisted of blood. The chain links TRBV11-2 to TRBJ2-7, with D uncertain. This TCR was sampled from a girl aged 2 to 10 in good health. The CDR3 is CASSLGFQQYF. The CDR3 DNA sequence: TGTGCCAGCAGCTTAGGGTTTCAGCAGTACTTC.